There are many counts of the clone carrying this T cell receptor (beta chain). Within a library made for alpha chains, this beta chain is off target, and its count is uninformative. This specimen comes from a study of spatial heterogeneity in lung cancer. TCRdb recomputed calls from the 5' RACE reads with MiXCR, one row per CDR3 protein. The data contain 11,000 or so distinct CDR3 sequences, around 3.9% of them seen just once; the ten biggest clones take up just over 7.5%. V was shortened by 7 bases and J by 4 bases, with 7 bases between the two germline ends. The CDR3 sequence is 11 residues long. As to time point: sample taken at primary tumor resection. Whole RNA came from tumor, nontumor lung or frozen PBMC and was sequenced without being sorted.

The receptor was isolated from a male donor with early-stage non-small cell lung cancer. The chain links TRBV12-3 or TRBV12-4 to TRBJ1-1; perhaps TRBD1 as D (5 bases). This material consisted of normal lung tissue next to the tumor, taken at surgery. CDR3 amino acids: CASTGGTEAFF. CDR3 bases: TGTGCCAGCACCGGGGGCACTGAAGCTTTCTTT.